The 23 T cell receptor beta chains below all came from one sample that was sequenced in a study of T cells in Graves' hyperthyroidism and ophthalmopathy (dated by TCRdb to between 2017 and 2020). Receptor libraries were prepared by multiplex PCR. TCRdb shows the sequencer as Illumina HiSeq 2000. The TCR beta CDR3 regions were amplified from the RNA transcripts. For the first round of RT-PCR on the TCR CDR3, the HTBI primer set was used together with the Qiagen OneStep RT-PCR kit. TCRdb ran its own pipeline on the public reads, namely fastp trimming at Q25 and MiXCR clone calling, and kept in-frame beta chains. One record per CDR3 amino acid sequence lists the most common genes and DNA. The sample has more than 550,000 distinct CDR3 sequences on record, over 40% of them singletons. About 7% of the sample comes from the top ten. The sequencing input was peripheral blood or thyroid tissue (not recorded which). Receptors originate from an adult man with Graves' disease, either hyperthyroidism or ophthalmopathy (not recorded which).

This clonotype turned up a few times. This rearrangement joins TRBV20-1 to TRBJ2-5; TRBD2 aligns across 8 bases. From germline, CDR1 is DFQATT and CDR2 SNEGSKA (reference sequence). The length of the CDR3 is 15 residues. V gave up 2 bases and J gave up 4 bases; unmatched junction bases: 9. The CDR3 nucleotides read TGCAGTGCTAGATCGGGGGGGGCCGGAGTAGAGACCCAGTACTTC. It codes for CSARSGGAGVETQYF.

In its sample, this clonotype was seen many times. The chain carries TRBV6-5 and TRBJ1-3; no definite D call. Trimming pared 6 bases from V and 0 bases from J, leaving 9 bases between. Looked up from germline, CDR1 is MNHEY and CDR2 is SVGAGI. There are 14 residues in the CDR3. CDR3 loop: CASREPSSGNTIYF. The CDR3 DNA reads TGTGCCAGCAGGGAACCGTCCTCTGGAAACACCATATATTTT.

This chain links TRBV19 with TRBJ2-2; D remains ambiguous. The CDR3 has 14 amino acids. V shed 0 bases and J shed 3 bases, with 5 bases lying between them. Germline V CDR1 and CDR2: LNHDA, SQIVND (reference sequence). In nucleotides, the CDR3 is TGTGCCAGTAGTATAGAACTGTACACCGGGGAGCTGTTTTTT. It codes for CASSIELYTGELFF.

V is TRBV15 and J is TRBJ1-2; a possible D gene is TRBD1 (5 bases). V was shortened by 1 base and J by 7 bases, with 7 bases between the two germline ends. The CDR3 has 12 amino acids. Germline lookup yields CDR1 LNHNV and CDR2 YYDKDF (reference sequence). The CDR3 protein is CATSRVQAGYTF. The CDR3 nucleotides are TGTGCCACCAGCAGAGTACAGGCTGGCTACACCTTC.

With respect to this clonotype: One junction end disagrees with the germline gene, perhaps due to a read error. The chain couples TRBV7-2 to TRBJ1-5; D possibly corresponds to TRBD1 (6 bases). CDR1 is SGHTA and CDR2 is FQGNSA in the germline V gene. The CDR3 is 12 residues long. As DNA, the CDR3 is TGTGCCAGCGGCTTAGGTAGGGGGAGGTGGCATTTT. It codes for CASGLGRGRWHF.

As for this clonotype: One end of the junction fails to match germline, which may point to a read error. V gene TRBV10-2 combines with J gene TRBJ1-6; D is undetermined. The CDR3 is made up of 19 amino acids. The germline V gene encodes CDR1 WSHSY and CDR2 SAAADI. CDR3 residues: CSSSAPYHPTDSYNSPLHF. For the CDR3, the DNA is TGCTCCAGCAGCGCACCTTATCATCCCACGGACTCCTATAATTCACCCCTCCACTTT.

The V gene is TRBV13, the J gene TRBJ1-3, with 9 bases identical to TRBD1. The CDR3 extends over 15 amino acids. Germline values: CDR1 PRHDT, CDR2 FYEKMQ (reference sequence). The ends lost 5 bases at V and 8 bases at J; junction bases unmatched: 10. DNA of the CDR3: TGTGCCAGCAGCCGGAACTACAGGGGGCAAGACACCATATATTTT. This encodes CASSRNYRGQDTIYF.

The chain links TRBV19 to TRBJ1-6; TRBD1 agrees at 7 bases. Germline CDR1 reads LNHDA; CDR2 reads SQIVND (reference sequence). The trim removed 9 bases at V and 7 bases at J, leaving 9 bases unmatched. This CDR3 has 14 amino acids. The CDR3 region is CASSRGTVNSPLHF. CDR3 DNA sequence: TGTGCCAGCAGCCGAGGGACAGTCAATTCACCCCTCCACTTT.

The CDR3 DNA reads TGCAGCTTAGGGACATTTCAAGAGACCCAGTACTTC. This encodes CSLGTFQETQYF. This rearrangement joins TRBV20-1 to TRBJ2-5; weak D call: TRBD1 (6 bases). CDR1 and CDR2 (germline): DFQATT, SNEGSKA (reference sequence). CDR3 length: 12 amino acids.

This clonotype has a single count. The chain joins TRBV25-1 to TRBJ1-6; D unresolved. Germline CDR1 is MGHDK and CDR2 is SYGVNS. Deletions cut 4 bases from V and 9 bases from J, with 13 bases between. This CDR3 is 14 amino acids long. DNA of the CDR3: TGTGCCAGCAGTGGCGGGAGAATTGGTTCACCCCTCCACTTT. Residues: CASSGGRIGSPLHF. Filled out from reference TRBV25-1 and TRBJ1-6, the complete variable domain reads EADIYQTPRYLVIGTGKKITLECSQTMGHDKMYWYQQDPGMELHLIHYSYGVNSTEKGDLSSESTVSRIRTEHFPLTLESARPSHTSQYLCASSGGRIGSPLHFGNGTRLTVT.

Remarks on this clonotype: Germline and junction disagree at one end, which may indicate a read error. The chain recombines TRBV29-1 with TRBJ1-2; tentative D call: TRBD1 (6 bases). The CDR3 contains 15 residues. The germline V gene has CDR1 SQVTM and CDR2 ANQGSEA. This CDR3 is CNVLPRDKSNYGYTF. The CDR3 nucleotides read TGCAACGTTCTGCCCCGGGACAAGTCTAACTATGGCTACACCTTC. The full variable domain, completed using reference TRBV29-1 and TRBJ1-2, is SAVISQKPSRDICQRGTSLTIQCQVDSQVTMMFWYRQQPGQSLTLIATANQGSEATYESGFVIDKFPISRPNLTFSTLTVSNMSPEDSSIYLCNVLPRDKSNYGYTFGSGTRLTVV.

This clonotype has a count of ten or more. This chain links TRBV12-3 or TRBV12-4 with TRBJ2-7; 7 bases agree with TRBD1. J gave up 5 bases and V 6 bases, and 4 bases lay outside the gene matches. The CDR3 sequence is 12 residues long. The CDR3 region is CASRTGLNEQYF. The CDR3 DNA is TGTGCCAGCAGGACAGGGCTCAACGAGCAGTACTTC.

Regarding this clonotype: At one end, the junction sequence differs from germline, possibly due to a read error. The chain carries TRBV5-5 and TRBJ1-2; D not certain. The CDR3 is made up of 12 amino acids. Germline lookup yields CDR1 SGHKS and CDR2 YYEKEE (reference sequence). In DNA, the CDR3 is TGCGCCAGCAGTTTTTCGGAGAGTGGCTACACCTTC. This encodes CASSFSESGYTF.

V and J are TRBV7-3 and TRBJ2-5; TRBD1 agrees at 10 bases. The ends lost 5 bases at V and 5 bases at J; junction bases unmatched: 5. Germline V gene sequence: CDR1 SGHTA, CDR2 FQGTGA. The CDR3 spans 14 residues. The CDR3 sequence: CASSMTGGDETQYF. As DNA, the CDR3 is TGTGCCAGCAGCATGACAGGGGGCGATGAGACCCAGTACTTC.

The V and J genes are TRBV20-1 and TRBJ2-7; 7 nucleotides line up with TRBD1. This CDR3 contains 14 residues. The V segment lost 1 base and the J segment 3 bases; nucleotides outside the gene matches: 6. Germline V gives CDR1 DFQATT, CDR2 SNEGSKA (reference sequence). CDR3 sequence (DNA): TGCAGTGCTAGAGGGGACAGCGTGCACTACGAGCAGTACTTC. Amino acid sequence: CSARGDSVHYEQYF.

In this sample, this clonotype turned up many times. The rearrangement links TRBV15 to TRBJ1-3; D unclear. Per germline, CDR1 LNHNV and CDR2 YYDKDF (reference sequence). The CDR3 is 13 residues long. V lost 0 bases and J lost 7, with 7 bases in between. CDR3 sequence reads: CATSREGWNTIYF. CDR3 nucleotides: TGTGCCACCAGCAGAGAAGGGTGGAACACCATATATTTT.

The chain combines TRBV7-2 with TRBJ2-7; no firm D call. V gave up 1 base and J gave up 6 bases, with 22 bases separating them. Germline V gives CDR1 SGHTA, CDR2 FQGNSA. This CDR3 is 17 amino acids long. Here the CDR3 reads CASSLGLDPGEGLEQYF. CDR3 sequence (DNA): TGTGCCAGCAGCTTAGGGCTGGACCCGGGTGAAGGCCTCGAGCAGTACTTC. The full variable domain, with the rest looked up from reference TRBV7-2 and TRBJ2-7, is GAGVSQSPSNKVTEKGKDVELRCDPISGHTALYWYRQSLGQGLEFLIYFQGNSAPDKSGLPSDRFSAERTGGSVSTLTIQRTQQEDSAVYLCASSLGLDPGEGLEQYFGPGTRLTVT.

This clonotype was found many times. J is TRBJ2-7 and V is TRBV29-1, with D perhaps matching TRBD1 (6 bases). V shed 7 bases and J shed 2 bases, with 12 bases lying between them. The V gene's germline CDR1 is SQVTM and CDR2 ANQGSEA. The CDR3 sequence is 12 residues long. CDR3 protein: CSARRDTYEQYF. CDR3 nucleotide sequence: TGCAGCGCCCGCCGGGACACCTACGAGCAGTACTTC.

The rearrangement uses TRBV24-1 and TRBJ1-5; 7 nucleotides agree with TRBD1. This CDR3 has 15 residues. Germline loops: CDR1 KGHDR, CDR2 SFDVKD. V lost 4 bases and J lost 0; bases outside the gene matches: 2. CDR3 nucleotides: TGTGCCACCAGTGAAGGACAGGCTAGCAATCAGCCCCAGCATTTT. This gives the protein CATSEGQASNQPQHF.

This clonotype was detected once. CDR3 nucleotides: TGCAGCGTTGGCCCGATATTAAACTACAATGAGCAGTTCTTC. It translates to CSVGPILNYNEQFF. This sequence joins TRBV29-1 and TRBJ2-1; D not resolved. The CDR3 covers 14 residues. With 4 bases removed from V and 3 bases from J, the gap between germline ends came to 13 bases. CDR1 and CDR2 (germline): SQVTM, ANQGSEA.

The gene calls are TRBV20-1 and TRBJ2-7, with 7 bases identical to TRBD1. In germline, CDR1 is DFQATT, CDR2 SNEGSKA (reference sequence). The CDR3 contains 15 residues. The ends lost 3 bases at V and 2 bases at J; junction bases unmatched: 10. CDR3: CSARGSGDRAYEQYF. CDR3 in DNA: TGCAGTGCTAGGGGTTCCGGTGACAGGGCCTACGAGCAGTACTTC.

This clonotype was counted between two and nine times. The V gene is TRBV7-2, the J gene TRBJ1-2, with D possibly matching TRBD1 (6 bases). The germline V gene encodes CDR1 SGHTA and CDR2 FQGNSA. V was shortened by 1 base and J by 6 bases, with 15 bases between the two germline ends. This CDR3 contains 15 residues. The CDR3 DNA reads TGTGCCAGCAGCTTAGGCGGGGGGGGCGCAGATGGCTACACCTTC. Translation gives CASSLGGGGADGYTF.

The chain couples TRBV5-1 to TRBJ1-4; TRBD1 matches at 7 bases. After removal of 4 bases from V and 8 bases from J, the junction contained 11 bases not matched to a gene. Germline V CDR1 and CDR2: SGHRS, YFSETQ. CDR3 length: 15 amino acids. The CDR3 protein is CASSLRQGSGEKLFF. CDR3 DNA: TGCGCCAGCAGCCTCCGACAGGGATCAGGCGAAAAACTGTTTTTT.